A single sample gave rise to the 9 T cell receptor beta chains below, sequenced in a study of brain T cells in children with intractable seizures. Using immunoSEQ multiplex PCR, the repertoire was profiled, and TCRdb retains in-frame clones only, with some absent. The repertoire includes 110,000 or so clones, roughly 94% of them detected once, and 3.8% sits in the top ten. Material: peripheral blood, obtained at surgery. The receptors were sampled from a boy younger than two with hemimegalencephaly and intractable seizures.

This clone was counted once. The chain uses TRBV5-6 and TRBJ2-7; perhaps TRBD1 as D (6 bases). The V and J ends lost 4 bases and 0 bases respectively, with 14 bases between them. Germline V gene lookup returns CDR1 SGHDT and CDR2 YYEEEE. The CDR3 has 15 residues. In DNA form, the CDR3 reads TGTGCCAGCAGCGAGGACAGTGCCAGCTCCTACGAGCAGTACTTC. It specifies CASSEDSASSYEQYF. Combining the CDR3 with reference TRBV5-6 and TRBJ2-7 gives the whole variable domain DAGVTQSPTHLIKTRGQQVTLRCSPKSGHDTVSWYQQALGQGPQFIFQYYEEEERQRGNFPDRFSGHQFPNYSSELNVNALLLGDSALYLCASSEDSASSYEQYFGPGTRLTVT.

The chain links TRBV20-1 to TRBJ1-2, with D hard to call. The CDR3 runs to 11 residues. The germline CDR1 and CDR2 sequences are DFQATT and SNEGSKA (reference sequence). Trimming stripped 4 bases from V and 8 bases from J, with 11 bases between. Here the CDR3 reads CSAKFGVGYTF. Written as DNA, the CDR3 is TGCAGTGCTAAGTTCGGGGTAGGCTACACCTTC.

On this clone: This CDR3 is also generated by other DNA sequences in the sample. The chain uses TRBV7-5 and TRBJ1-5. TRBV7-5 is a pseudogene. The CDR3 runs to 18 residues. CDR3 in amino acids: CVRSRRGTGEYSNQPQHF. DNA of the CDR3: TGTGTCAGAAGCCGCCGAGGGACGGGGGAATATAGCAATCAGCCCCAGCATTTT.

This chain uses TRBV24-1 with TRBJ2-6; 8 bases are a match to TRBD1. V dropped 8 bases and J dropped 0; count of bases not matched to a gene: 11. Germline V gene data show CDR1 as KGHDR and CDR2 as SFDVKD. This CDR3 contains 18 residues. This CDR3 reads CATTYAGGRSSGANVLTF. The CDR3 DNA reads TGTGCCACCACATACGCAGGGGGCCGGAGCTCTGGGGCCAACGTCCTGACTTTC.

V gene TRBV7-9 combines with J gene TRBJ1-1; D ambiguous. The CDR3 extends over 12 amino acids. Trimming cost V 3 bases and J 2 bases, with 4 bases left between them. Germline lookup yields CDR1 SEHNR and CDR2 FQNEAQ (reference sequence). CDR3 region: CASSFLNTEAFF. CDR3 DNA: TGTGCCAGCAGCTTCCTCAACACTGAAGCTTTCTTT.

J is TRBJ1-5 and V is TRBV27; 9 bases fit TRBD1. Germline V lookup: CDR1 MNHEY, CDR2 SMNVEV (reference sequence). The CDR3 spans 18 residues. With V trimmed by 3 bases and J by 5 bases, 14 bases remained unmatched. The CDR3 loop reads CASSFVAFWTGAHQPQHF. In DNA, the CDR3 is TGTGCCAGCAGTTTCGTCGCCTTCTGGACAGGGGCCCATCAGCCCCAGCATTTT.

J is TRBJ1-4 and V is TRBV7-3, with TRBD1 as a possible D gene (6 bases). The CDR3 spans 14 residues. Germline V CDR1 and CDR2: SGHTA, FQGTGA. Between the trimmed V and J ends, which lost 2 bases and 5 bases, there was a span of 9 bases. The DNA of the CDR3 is TGTGCCAGCAGCTTATGGGGGCCAAATGAAAAACTGTTTTTT. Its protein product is CASSLWGPNEKLFF.

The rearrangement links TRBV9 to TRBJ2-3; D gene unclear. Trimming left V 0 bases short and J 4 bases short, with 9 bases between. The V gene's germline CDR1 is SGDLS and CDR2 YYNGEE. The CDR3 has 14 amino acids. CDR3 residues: CASSVDGSADTQYF. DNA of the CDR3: TGTGCCAGCAGCGTAGACGGCTCCGCAGATACGCAGTATTTT. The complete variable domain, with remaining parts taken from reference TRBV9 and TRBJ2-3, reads DSGVTQTPKHLITATGQRVTLRCSPRSGDLSVYWYQQSLDQGLQFLIQYYNGEERAKGNILERFSAQQFPDLHSELNLSSLELGDSALYFCASSVDGSADTQYFGPGTRLTVL.

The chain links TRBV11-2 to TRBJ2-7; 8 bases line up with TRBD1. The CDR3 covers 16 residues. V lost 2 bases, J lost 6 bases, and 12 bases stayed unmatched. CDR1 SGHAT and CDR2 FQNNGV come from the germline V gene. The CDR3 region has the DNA TGTGCCAGCAGCTTAATTCAGGGGGCCCCCCTTTGCGAGCAGTACTTC. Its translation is CASSLIQGAPLCEQYF.